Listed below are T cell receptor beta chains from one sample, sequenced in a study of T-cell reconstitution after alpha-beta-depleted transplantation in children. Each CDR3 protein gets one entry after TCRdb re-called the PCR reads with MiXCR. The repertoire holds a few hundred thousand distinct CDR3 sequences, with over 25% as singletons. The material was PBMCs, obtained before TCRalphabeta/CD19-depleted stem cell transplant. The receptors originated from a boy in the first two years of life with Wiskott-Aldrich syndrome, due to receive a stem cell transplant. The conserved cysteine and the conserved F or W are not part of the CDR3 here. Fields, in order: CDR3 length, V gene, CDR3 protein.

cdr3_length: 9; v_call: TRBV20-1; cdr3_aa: SASRNTEAF
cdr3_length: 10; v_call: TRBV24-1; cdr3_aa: ATSSGDYGYT
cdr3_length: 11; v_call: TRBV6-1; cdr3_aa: ASQTVSGNTIY
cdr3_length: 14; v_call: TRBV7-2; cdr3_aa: ASSSAGPFGNQPQH
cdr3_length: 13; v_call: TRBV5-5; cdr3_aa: ASSLEGGSWETQY
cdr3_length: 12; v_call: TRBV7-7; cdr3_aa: ASSLWGLQETQY
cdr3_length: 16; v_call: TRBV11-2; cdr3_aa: ASSLVKGRGIPSYEQY
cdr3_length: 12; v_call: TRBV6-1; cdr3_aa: ASSRLLSGNTIY
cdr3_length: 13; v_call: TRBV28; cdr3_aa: ASSLFPQENTEAF
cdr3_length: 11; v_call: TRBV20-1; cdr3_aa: SFRISGANVLT
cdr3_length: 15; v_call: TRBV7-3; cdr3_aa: ASETNQQGLWTGELF
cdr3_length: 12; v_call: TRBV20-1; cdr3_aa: SAPIKPGTDTQY
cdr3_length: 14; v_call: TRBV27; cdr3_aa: ASSSGGQVRVYEQY
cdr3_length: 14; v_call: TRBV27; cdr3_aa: ASKDILAGVSNEQF
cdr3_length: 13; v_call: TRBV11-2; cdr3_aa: ASTGLAGALLEQY
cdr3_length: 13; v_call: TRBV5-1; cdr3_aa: ASSYSGLGYYEQY
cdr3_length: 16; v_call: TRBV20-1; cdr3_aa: SAHRNPAGGLGSYEQY
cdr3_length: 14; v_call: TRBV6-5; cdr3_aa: ASSFRTSGGSYEQY
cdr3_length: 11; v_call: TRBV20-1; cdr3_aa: SASKGQGSKQY
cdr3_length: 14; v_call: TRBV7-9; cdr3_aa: ASSRTTSGPYNEQF
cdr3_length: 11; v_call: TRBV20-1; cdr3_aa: SAIRNSGNTIY
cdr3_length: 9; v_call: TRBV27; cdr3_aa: ASSRESEQF
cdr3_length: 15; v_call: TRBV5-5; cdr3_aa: ASSLSFGPGFHYEQY
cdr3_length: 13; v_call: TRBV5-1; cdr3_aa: ASSTQGAGENGYT
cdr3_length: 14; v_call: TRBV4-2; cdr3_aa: ASSHRAGLNTGELF
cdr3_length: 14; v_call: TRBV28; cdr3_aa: ASSSREARGNQPQH
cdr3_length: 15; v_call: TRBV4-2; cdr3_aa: ASSQESPVGGSYEQY
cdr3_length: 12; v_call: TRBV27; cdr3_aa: ASRLGGPLFEQF
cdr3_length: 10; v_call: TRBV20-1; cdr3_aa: SASPLTYGYT
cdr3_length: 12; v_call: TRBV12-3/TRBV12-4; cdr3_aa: ASSFHGTNQPQH
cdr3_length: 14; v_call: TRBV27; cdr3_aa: ASSSIRDRRPYEQY
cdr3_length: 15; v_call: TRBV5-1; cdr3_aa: ASSLDLNGRAVYEQF
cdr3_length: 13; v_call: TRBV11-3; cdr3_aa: ASSARTGGTDTQY
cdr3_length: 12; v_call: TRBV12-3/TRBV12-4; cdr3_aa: ASALAVNTGELF